A single sample is the source of the 11 T cell receptor beta chains below, sequenced in a study of blood T cell repertoires in COVID-19. Measured with immunoSEQ multiplex PCR; TCRdb has only the in-frame clones, and not every one. Of 260,000 or so clones listed, more than 80% are singletons. Material for sequencing was peripheral blood. These receptors were taken from a woman aged 80 or older with COVID-19, enrolled during active disease.

The V gene is TRBV5-3, the J gene TRBJ1-5; TRBD1 matches 7 bases. TRBV5-3 belongs to the ORF category, with a function that is uncertain. V was pared by 1 base and J by 6 bases, with 4 bases of the junction left unmatched. This CDR3 contains 14 residues. In nucleotides, the CDR3 is TGTGCCAGAAGCTTGAGGCAGGGGGTTCAGCCCCAGCATTTT. Amino acids: CARSLRQGVQPQHF.

This chain connects TRBV7-2 to TRBJ1-6, with D unclear. Germline CDR1 and CDR2: SGHTA and FQGNSA. V dropped 2 bases and J dropped 5 bases, with 10 bases sitting between them. The CDR3 is made up of 15 amino acids. CDR3 bases: TGTGCCAGCAGCTTACGCGGCGGTAATAATTCACCCCTCCACTTT. It encodes CASSLRGGNNSPLHF.

This chain links TRBV7-8 with TRBJ2-3; weak D call: TRBD2 (6 bases). Between the trimmed V and J ends, which lost 1 base and 0 bases, there was a span of 20 bases. The germline V gene encodes CDR1 SGHVS and CDR2 FQNEAQ. The CDR3 consists of 19 residues. CDR3 DNA sequence: TGTGCCAGCAGCTTAGAGACTAGAGCGATCGGGTATAGCACAGATACGCAGTATTTT. The encoded protein is CASSLETRAIGYSTDTQYF.

This clone was counted once. The chain combines TRBV28 with TRBJ2-4, with 16 bases matching TRBD2. The V gene end was trimmed by 6 bases and the J gene end by 0 bases; junction bases not matched to a gene: 5. Germline CDR1 MDHEN, CDR2 SYDVKM. The CDR3 is 18 amino acids. CDR3 amino acids: CASRGLAGGYLAKNIQYF. In nucleotides, the CDR3 is TGTGCCAGCAGGGGACTAGCGGGAGGGTATCTAGCCAAAAACATTCAGTACTTC.

The chain joins TRBV7-6 to TRBJ2-3; weak D call: TRBD1 (5 bases). V was shortened by 5 bases and J by 4 bases, with 13 bases between the two germline ends. Germline V lookup: CDR1 SGHVS, CDR2 FNYEAQ. This CDR3 comprises 14 residues. The CDR3 loop is CASSEATAADTQYF. CDR3 bases: TGTGCCAGCAGCGAAGCGACAGCCGCAGATACGCAGTATTTT.

In this sample, this clone turned up once. The rearrangement links TRBV19 to TRBJ1-4; D call uncertain. V was shortened by 5 bases and J by 5 bases, with 12 bases between the two germline ends. From germline, CDR1 is LNHDA and CDR2 SQIVND (reference sequence). The CDR3 runs to 14 residues. CDR3 region: CASSPSWANEKLFF. The CDR3 DNA follows: TGTGCCAGTAGTCCTTCGTGGGCAAATGAAAAACTGTTTTTT.

The chain combines TRBV7-9 with TRBJ1-1; D remains unclear. Germline-derived CDR1 and CDR2 are SEHNR and FQNEAQ (reference sequence). The germline V and J ends were trimmed by 5 bases and 7 bases, with 17 bases remaining between them. This CDR3 region has 14 residues. CDR3: CASSALGGLGEAFF. The CDR3 region has the DNA TGTGCCAGCAGCGCCCTAGGAGGGCTTGGTGAAGCTTTCTTT.

This chain connects TRBV9 to TRBJ2-1; the match to TRBD2 covers 9 bases. This CDR3 is 12 amino acids long. The V segment lost 4 bases and the J segment 12 bases; nucleotides outside the gene matches: 5. Germline V gene sequence: CDR1 SGDLS, CDR2 YYNGEE. The CDR3 DNA sequence: TGTGCCAGCAGCACCTCTAGCGGGGCGCAGTTCTTC. It is translated as CASSTSSGAQFF.

The CDR3 bases are TGTGCCTGGAGTGTAACCTCCCCGGGCGTCCACAGGGGAACTAACTATGGCTACACCTTC. Protein product: CAWSVTSPGVHRGTNYGYTF. V and J are TRBV30 and TRBJ1-2; 7 bases fit TRBD1. J gave up 0 bases and V 0 bases, and 19 bases lay outside the gene matches. Germline CDR1 reads GTSNPN; CDR2 reads SVGIG (reference sequence). The CDR3 totals 20 residues.

This clone was observed once. This chain links TRBV11-2 with TRBJ2-5; D is perhaps TRBD1 (6 bases). This CDR3 spans 15 amino acids. Trimming cost V 2 bases and J 2 bases, with 12 bases left between them. The germline V gene has CDR1 SGHAT and CDR2 FQNNGV. This CDR3 reads CASSLQGNEQETQYF. The CDR3 DNA reads TGTGCCAGCAGCTTACAGGGGAATGAGCAAGAGACCCAGTACTTC. The full variable domain, with the rest looked up from reference TRBV11-2 and TRBJ2-5, is EAGVAQSPRYKIIEKRQSVAFWCNPISGHATLYWYQQILGQGPKLLIQFQNNGVVDDSQLPKDRFSAERLKGVDSTLKIQPAKLEDSAVYLCASSLQGNEQETQYFGPGTRLLVL.

The rearrangement joins TRBV5-1 to TRBJ2-7; TRBD1 matches 7 bases. The germline CDR1 and CDR2 sequences are SGHRS and YFSETQ. J lost 7 bases, V lost 4 bases, and 11 bases had no gene match. The CDR3 is 14 amino acids. The CDR3 loop is CASSSMTGYGEQYF. Here the CDR3 DNA reads TGCGCCAGCAGCAGTATGACAGGGTATGGTGAGCAGTACTTC.